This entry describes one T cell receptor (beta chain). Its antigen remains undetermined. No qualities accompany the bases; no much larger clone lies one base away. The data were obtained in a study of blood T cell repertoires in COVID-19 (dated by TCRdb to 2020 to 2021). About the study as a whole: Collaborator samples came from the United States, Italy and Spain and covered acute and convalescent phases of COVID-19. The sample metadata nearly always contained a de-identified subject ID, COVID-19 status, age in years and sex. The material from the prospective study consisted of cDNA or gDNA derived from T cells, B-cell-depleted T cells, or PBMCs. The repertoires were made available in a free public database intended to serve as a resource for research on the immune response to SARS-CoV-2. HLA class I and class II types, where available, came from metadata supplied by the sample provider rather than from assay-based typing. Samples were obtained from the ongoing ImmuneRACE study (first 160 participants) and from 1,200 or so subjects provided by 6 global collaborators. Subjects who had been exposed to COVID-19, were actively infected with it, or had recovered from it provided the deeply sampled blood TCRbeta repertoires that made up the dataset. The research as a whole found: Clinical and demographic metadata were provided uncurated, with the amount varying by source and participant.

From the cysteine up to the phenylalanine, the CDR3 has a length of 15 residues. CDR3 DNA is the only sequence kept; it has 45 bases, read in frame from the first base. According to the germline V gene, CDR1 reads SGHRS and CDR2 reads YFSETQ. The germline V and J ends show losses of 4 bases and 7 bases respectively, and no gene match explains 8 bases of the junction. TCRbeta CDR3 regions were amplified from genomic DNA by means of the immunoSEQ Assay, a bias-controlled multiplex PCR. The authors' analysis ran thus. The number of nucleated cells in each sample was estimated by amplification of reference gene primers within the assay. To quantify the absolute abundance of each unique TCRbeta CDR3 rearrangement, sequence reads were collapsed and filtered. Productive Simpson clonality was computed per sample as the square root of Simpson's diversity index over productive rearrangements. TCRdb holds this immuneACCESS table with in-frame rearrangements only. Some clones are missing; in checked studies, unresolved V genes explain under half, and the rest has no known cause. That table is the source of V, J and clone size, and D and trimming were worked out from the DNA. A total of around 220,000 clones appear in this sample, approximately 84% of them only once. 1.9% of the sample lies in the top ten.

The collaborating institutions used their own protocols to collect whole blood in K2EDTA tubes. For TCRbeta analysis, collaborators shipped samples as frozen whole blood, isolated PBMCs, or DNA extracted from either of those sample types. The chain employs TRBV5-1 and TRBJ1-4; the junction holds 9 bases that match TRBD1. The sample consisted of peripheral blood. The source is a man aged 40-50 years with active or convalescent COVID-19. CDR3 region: CASSPETGGSEKLFF. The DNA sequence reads TGCGCCAGCAGCCCGGAGACAGGGGGGAGTGAAAAACTGTTTTTT.